The TCR beta chain under discussion was sequenced for a study of blood T cell repertoires in COVID-19. Germline V gene lookup returns CDR1 MGHDK and CDR2 SYGVNS. The V gene lost 2 bases and the J gene lost 0 bases, with 7 bases spanning the gap. The CDR3 is made up of 15 amino acids. Assay: immunoSEQ multiplex PCR; the TCRdb copy retains only in-frame clones and omits some. The sample carries 140,000 to 150,000 clones, almost 80% recorded once. This sequence joins TRBV25-1 and TRBJ2-2, with D perhaps TRBD1 (5 bases). This receptor was taken from a man between 45 and 60 years old with active or convalescent COVID-19. The sequenced sample consisted of peripheral blood. CDR3 DNA sequence: TGTGCCAGCAGTGAACCGACAGCGAACACCGGGGAGCTGTTTTTT. Translation: CASSEPTANTGELFF.